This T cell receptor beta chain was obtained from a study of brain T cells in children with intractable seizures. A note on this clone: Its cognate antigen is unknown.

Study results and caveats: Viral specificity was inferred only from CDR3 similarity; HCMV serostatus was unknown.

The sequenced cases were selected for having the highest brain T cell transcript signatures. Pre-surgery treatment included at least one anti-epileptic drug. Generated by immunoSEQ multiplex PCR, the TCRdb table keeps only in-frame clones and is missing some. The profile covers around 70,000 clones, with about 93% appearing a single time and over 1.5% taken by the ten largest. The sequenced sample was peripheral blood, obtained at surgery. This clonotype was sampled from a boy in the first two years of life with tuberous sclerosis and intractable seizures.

The CDR3 loop reads CASTTSGYEQYF. The DNA for the CDR3 is TGTGCCAGCACTACATCAGGTTACGAGCAGTACTTC. V gene TRBV12-3 or TRBV12-4 combines with J gene TRBJ2-7; D is unresolved. This CDR3 is built from 12 residues. V was pared by 7 bases and J by 4 bases, with 11 bases between.